Listed below are T cell receptor beta chains from one sample, sequenced in a study of blood T cell repertoires in COVID-19. The assay was immunoSEQ multiplex PCR, and TCRdb's table has in-frame clones only and misses some. The sample lists 100,000 to 150,000 clones; approximately 85% were seen once. The sequenced material came from peripheral blood. The receptors here all came from a man aged 25 to 40 with COVID-19, enrolled during active disease. The CDR3 runs from the conserved cysteine through the conserved F or W. Not every row has a clone size; where given, it reads once, few, many or a size class.

CDR3 protein,J gene,V gene,clone size
CASGWTSAEQYF,TRBJ2-7,TRBV12-5,few
CASRGTGGNGELFF,TRBJ2-2,TRBV2,.
CASSLRLAGDTGELFF,TRBJ2-2,TRBV5-1,.
CSVVLRGQGDEQFF,TRBJ2-1,TRBV29-1,.
CASSRDIRYNEQFF,TRBJ2-1,TRBV6-5,.
CASSRGTGNSVYGYTF,TRBJ1-2,TRBV3-1/TRBV3-2,.
CASSSTGASTEAFF,TRBJ1-1,TRBV9,.
CASSPRSFSNQPQHF,TRBJ1-5,TRBV9,.
CASSLAGSYSPLHF,TRBJ1-6,TRBV28,.
CATTGTGGGYEQYF,TRBJ2-7,TRBV10-3,few
CASSRTTGGAGDYGYTF,TRBJ1-2,TRBV6-6,.
CASSQYPGQGIDNEQFF,TRBJ2-1,TRBV4-1,.
CAWSGGVSGNTIYF,TRBJ1-3,TRBV30,.
CASSSSGQANTGELFF,TRBJ2-2,TRBV28,.
CSVELGGIYRTSGYNEQFF,TRBJ2-1,TRBV29-1,.
CATSRCWSSGNTIYF,TRBJ1-3,TRBV24-1,.